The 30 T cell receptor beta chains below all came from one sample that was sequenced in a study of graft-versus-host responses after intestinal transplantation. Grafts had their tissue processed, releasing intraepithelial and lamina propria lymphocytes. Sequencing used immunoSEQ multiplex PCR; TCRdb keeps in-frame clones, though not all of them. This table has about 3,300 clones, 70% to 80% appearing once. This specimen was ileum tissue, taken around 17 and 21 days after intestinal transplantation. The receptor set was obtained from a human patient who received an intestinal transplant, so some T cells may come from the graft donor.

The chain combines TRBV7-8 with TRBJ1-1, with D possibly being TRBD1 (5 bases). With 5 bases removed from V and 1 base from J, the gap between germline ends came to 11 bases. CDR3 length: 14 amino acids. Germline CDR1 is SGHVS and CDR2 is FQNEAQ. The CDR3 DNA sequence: TGTGCCAGCAGCCCCTCCAGGGCGAACACTGAAGCTTTCTTT. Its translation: CASSPSRANTEAFF.

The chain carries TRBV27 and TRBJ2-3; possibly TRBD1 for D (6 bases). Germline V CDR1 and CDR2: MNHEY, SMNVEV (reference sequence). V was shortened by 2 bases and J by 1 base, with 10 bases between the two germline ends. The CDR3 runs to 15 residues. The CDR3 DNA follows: TGTGCCAGCAGTTTAGGGGCAGGGGGCACAGATACGCAGTATTTT. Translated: CASSLGAGGTDTQYF.

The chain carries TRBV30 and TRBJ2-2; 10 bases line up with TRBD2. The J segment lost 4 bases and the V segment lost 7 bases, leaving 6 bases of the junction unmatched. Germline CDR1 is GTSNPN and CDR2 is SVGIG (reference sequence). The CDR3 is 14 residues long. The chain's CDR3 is CALERGGFTGELFF. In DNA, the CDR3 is TGTGCCTTAGAGCGGGGGGGATTCACCGGGGAGCTGTTTTTT.

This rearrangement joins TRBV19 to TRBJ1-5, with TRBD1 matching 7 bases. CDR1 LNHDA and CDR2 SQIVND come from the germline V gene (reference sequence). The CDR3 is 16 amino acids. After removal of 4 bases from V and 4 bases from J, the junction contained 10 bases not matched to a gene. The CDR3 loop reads CASSTEAGQMNQPQHF. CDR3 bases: TGTGCCAGTAGTACCGAAGCGGGACAGATGAATCAGCCCCAGCATTTT. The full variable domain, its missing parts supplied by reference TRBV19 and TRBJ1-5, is DGGITQSPKYLFRKEGQNVTLSCEQNLNHDAMYWYRQDPGQGLRLIYYSQIVNDFQKGDIAEGYSVSREKKESFPLTVTSAQKNPTAFYLCASSTEAGQMNQPQHFGDGTRLSIL.

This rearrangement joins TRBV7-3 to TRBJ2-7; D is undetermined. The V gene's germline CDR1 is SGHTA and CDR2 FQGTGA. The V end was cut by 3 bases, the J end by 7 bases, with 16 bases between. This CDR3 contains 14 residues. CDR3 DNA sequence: TGTGCCAGCAGCTTTACAGTCGGATCGGGTGAGCAGTACTTC. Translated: CASSFTVGSGEQYF.

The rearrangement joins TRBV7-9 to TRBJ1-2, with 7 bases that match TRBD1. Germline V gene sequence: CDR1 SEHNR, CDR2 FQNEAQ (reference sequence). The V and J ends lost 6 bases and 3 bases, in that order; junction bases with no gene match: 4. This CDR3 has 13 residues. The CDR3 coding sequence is TGTGCCAGCAGTGGACAGGCCCACTATGGCTACACCTTC. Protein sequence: CASSGQAHYGYTF.

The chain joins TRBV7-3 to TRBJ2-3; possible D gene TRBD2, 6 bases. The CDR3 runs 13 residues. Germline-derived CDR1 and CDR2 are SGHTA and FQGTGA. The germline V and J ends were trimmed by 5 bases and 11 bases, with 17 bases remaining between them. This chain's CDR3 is CASSPTVGGGQYF. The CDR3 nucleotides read TGTGCCAGCAGCCCCACCGTCGGGGGAGGGCAGTATTTT.

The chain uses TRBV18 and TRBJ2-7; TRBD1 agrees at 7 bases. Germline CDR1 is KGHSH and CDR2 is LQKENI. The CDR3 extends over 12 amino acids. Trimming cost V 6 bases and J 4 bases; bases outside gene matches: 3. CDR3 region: CASSRDRYEQYF. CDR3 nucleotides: TGTGCCAGCTCCAGGGACAGATACGAGCAGTACTTC.

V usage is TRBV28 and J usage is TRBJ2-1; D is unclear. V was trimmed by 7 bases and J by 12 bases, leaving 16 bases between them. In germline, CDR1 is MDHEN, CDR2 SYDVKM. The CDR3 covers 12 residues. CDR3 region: CASTTTDPGQFF. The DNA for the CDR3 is TGTGCCAGCACCACGACCGATCCTGGGCAGTTCTTC.

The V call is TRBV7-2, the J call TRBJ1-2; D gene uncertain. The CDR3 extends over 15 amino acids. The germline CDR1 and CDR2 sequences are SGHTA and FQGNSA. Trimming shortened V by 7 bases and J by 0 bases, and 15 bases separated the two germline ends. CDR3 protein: CASTRSTTANYGYTF. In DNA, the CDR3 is TGTGCCAGCACCCGATCAACTACCGCTAACTATGGCTACACCTTC.

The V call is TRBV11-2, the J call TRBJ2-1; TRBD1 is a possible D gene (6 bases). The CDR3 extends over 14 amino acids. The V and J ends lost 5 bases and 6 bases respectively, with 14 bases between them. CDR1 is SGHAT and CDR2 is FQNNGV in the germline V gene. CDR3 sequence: CASSPQNRANEQFF. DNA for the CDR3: TGTGCCAGCAGCCCACAAAACAGGGCCAATGAGCAGTTCTTC.

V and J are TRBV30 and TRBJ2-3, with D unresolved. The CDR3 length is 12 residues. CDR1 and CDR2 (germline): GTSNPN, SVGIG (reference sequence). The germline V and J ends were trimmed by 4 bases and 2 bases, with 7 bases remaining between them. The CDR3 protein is CAWNDNTDTQYF. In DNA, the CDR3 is TGTGCCTGGAATGATAACACAGATACGCAGTATTTT.

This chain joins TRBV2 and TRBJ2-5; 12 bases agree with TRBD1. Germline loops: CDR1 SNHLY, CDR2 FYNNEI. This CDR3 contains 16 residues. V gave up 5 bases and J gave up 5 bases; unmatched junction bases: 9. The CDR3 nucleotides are TGTGCCAGCAGTACCGGGACAGGGGGCGCGGGGGAGACCCAGTACTTC. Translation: CASSTGTGGAGETQYF.

This chain's CDR3 is CASSEWGQGVGYGYTF. CDR3 coding DNA: TGCGCCAGCAGTGAGTGGGGACAGGGTGTCGGCTATGGCTACACCTTC. The chain carries TRBV10-2 and TRBJ1-2; 9 bases fit TRBD1. This CDR3 has 16 amino acids. The V gene's germline CDR1 is WSHSY and CDR2 SAAADI. The V segment lost 1 base and the J segment 4 bases; nucleotides outside the gene matches: 7.

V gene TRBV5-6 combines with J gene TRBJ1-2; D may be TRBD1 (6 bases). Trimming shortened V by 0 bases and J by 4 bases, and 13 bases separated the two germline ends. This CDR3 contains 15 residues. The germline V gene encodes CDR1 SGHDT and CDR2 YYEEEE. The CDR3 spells CASSLGQGTSYGYTF. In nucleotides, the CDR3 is TGTGCCAGCAGCTTGGGCCAGGGGACTTCCTATGGCTACACCTTC.

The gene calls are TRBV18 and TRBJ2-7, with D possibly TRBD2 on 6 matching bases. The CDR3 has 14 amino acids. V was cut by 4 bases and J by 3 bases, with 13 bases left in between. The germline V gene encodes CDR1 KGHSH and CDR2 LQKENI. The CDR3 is CASSQSRGSYEQYF. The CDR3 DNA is TGTGCCAGCTCACAAAGTCGGGGGAGCTACGAGCAGTACTTC.

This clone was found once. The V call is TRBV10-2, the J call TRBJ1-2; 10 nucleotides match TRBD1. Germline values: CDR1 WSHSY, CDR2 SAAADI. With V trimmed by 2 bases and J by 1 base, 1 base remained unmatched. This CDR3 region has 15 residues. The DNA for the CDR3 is TGCGCCAGCAGTGAGGACAGGGGGCGTAACTATGGCTACACCTTC. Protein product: CASSEDRGRNYGYTF.

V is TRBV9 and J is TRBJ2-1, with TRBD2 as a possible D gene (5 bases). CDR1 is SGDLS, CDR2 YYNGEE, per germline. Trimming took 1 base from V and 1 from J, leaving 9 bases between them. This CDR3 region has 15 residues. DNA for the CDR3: TGTGCCAGCAGCGTATATAGCGAATCCTACAATGAGCAGTTCTTC. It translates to CASSVYSESYNEQFF. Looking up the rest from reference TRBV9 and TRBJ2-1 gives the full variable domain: DSGVTQTPKHLITATGQRVTLRCSPRSGDLSVYWYQQSLDQGLQFLIQYYNGEERAKGNILERFSAQQFPDLHSELNLSSLELGDSALYFCASSVYSESYNEQFFGPGTRLTVL.

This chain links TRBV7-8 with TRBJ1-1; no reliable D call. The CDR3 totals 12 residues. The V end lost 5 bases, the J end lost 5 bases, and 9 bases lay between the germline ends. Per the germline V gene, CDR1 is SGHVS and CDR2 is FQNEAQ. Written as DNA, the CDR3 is TGTGCCAGCAGCAAATATGGGACTGAAGCTTTCTTT. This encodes CASSKYGTEAFF. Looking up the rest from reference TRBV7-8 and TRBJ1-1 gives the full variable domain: GAGVSQSPRYKVAKRGQDVALRCDPISGHVSLFWYQQALGQGPEFLTYFQNEAQLDKSGLPSDRFFAERPEGSVSTLKIQRTQQEDSAVYLCASSKYGTEAFFGQGTRLTVV.

The CDR3 loop reads CASSFLVGGNYGYTF. The CDR3 coding sequence is TGCGCCAGCAGCTTTTTGGTAGGGGGTAACTATGGCTACACCTTC. This chain connects TRBV5-1 to TRBJ1-2; D possibly corresponds to TRBD1 (6 bases). V gave up 2 bases and J gave up 1 base, with 12 bases separating them. Germline lookup yields CDR1 SGHRS and CDR2 YFSETQ. The CDR3 totals 15 residues.

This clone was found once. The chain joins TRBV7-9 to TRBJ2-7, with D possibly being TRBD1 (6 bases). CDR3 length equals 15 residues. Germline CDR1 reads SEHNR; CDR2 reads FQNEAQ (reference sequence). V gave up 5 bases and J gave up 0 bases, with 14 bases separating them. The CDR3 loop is CASSAGAYSSYEQYF. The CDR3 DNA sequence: TGTGCCAGCAGCGCAGGGGCGTATAGCTCCTACGAGCAGTACTTC.

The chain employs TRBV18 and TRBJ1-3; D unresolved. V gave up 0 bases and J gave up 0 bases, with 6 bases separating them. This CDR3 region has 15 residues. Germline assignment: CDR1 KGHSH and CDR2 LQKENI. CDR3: CASSPPHHSGNTIYF. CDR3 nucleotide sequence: TGTGCCAGCTCACCACCCCACCACTCTGGAAACACCATATATTTT.

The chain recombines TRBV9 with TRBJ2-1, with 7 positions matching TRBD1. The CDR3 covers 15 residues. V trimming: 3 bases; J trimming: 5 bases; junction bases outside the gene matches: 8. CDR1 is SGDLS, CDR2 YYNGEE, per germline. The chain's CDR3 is CASSAEGGANNEQFF. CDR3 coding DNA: TGTGCCAGCAGCGCCGAAGGGGGCGCAAACAATGAGCAGTTCTTC.

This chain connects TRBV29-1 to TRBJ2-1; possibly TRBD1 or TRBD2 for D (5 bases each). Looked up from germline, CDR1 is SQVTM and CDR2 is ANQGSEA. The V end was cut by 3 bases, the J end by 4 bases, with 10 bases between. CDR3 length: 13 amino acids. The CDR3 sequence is CSVEVGGYNEQFF. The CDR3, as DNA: TGCAGCGTTGAGGTTGGGGGATACAATGAGCAGTTCTTC.

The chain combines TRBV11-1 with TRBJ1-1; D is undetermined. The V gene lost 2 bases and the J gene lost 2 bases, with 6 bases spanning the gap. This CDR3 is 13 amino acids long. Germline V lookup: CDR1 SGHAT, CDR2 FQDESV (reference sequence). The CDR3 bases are TGTGCCAGCAGCTTACGGGGAAACACTGAAGCTTTCTTT. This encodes CASSLRGNTEAFF.

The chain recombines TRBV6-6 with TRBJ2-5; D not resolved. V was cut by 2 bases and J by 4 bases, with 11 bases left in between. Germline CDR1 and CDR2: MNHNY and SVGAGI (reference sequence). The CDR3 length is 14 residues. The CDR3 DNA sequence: TGTGCCAGCAGTTACGTAGCATTAATAGAGACCCAGTACTTC. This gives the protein CASSYVALIETQYF.

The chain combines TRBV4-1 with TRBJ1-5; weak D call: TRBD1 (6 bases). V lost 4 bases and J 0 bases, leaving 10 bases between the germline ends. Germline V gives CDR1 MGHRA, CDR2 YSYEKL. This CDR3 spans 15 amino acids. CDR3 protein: CASSLTGNSNQPQHF. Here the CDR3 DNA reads TGCGCCAGCAGCCTAACAGGGAATAGCAATCAGCCCCAGCATTTT.

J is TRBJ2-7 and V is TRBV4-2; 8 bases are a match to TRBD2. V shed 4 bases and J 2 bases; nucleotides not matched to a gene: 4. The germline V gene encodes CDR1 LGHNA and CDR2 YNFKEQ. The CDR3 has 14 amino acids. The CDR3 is CASSPGGGTYEQYF. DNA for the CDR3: TGTGCCAGCAGCCCGGGAGGGGGGACCTACGAGCAGTACTTC.

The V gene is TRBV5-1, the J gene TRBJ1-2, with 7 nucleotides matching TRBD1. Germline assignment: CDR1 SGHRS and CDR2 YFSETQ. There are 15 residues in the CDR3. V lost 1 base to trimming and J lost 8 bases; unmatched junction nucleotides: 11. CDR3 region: CASSLRPDREGGYTF. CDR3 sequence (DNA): TGCGCCAGCAGCTTGAGGCCCGACAGGGAGGGCGGCTACACCTTC.

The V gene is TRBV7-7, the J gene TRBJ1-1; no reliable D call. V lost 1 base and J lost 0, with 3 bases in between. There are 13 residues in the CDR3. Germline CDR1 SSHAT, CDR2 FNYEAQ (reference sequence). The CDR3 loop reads CASSLDVNTEAFF. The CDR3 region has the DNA TGTGCCAGCAGCTTAGACGTGAACACTGAAGCTTTCTTT.